This TCR beta chain was sequenced during a study of CD8+ T cells in alopecia areata. It was cDNA, reverse transcribed from extracted RNA, that served as the sequencing template. Generated by immunoSEQ multiplex PCR, the TCRdb table keeps only in-frame clones and is missing some. The sample has about 150,000 clones, about 50% seen once. Using a FACSAria, the CD4+ and CD8+ T cells were sorted from the PBMCs. Study-level findings and limits: TCRs were shared less clearly across patients than in mice, possibly for HLA-related reasons. Especially in alopecia totalis/universalis, lesional scalp showed greater clonality than normal scalp did.

This clone was counted between two and nine times. The antigen remains unidentified. The CDR3 has 15 amino acids. V was trimmed by 0 bases and J by 0 bases, leaving 7 bases between them. Per germline, CDR1 MRHNA and CDR2 SNTAGT. V and J are TRBV6-4 and TRBJ2-3; D is ambiguous. This sequence originates from a human donor with alopecia areata. Specimen: CD8+ T cells sorted from blood, collected at week 0. CDR3: CASSDSWESTDTQYF. The CDR3 nucleotides are TGTGCCAGCAGTGACTCGTGGGAAAGCACAGATACGCAGTATTTT.